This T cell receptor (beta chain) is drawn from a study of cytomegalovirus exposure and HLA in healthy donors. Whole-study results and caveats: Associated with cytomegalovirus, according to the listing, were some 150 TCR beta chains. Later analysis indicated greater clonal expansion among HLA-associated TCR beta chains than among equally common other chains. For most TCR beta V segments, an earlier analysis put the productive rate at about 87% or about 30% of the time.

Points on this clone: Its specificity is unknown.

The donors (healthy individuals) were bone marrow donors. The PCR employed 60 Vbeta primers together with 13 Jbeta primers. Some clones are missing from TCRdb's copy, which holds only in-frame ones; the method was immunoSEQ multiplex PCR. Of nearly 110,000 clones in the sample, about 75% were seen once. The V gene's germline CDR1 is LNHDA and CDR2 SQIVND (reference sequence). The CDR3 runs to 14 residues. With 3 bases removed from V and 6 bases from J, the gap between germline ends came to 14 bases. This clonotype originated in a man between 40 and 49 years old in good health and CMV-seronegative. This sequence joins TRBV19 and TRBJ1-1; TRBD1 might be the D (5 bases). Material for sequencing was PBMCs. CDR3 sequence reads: CASSIGTKSSEAFF. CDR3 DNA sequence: TGTGCCAGTAGTATCGGGACTAAGAGCTCTGAAGCTTTCTTT.